These 28 T cell receptor beta chains originate from one sample sequenced in a study of T-cell memory formation after mild COVID-19 (dated by TCRdb to about 2021). Libraries were made using 5' RACE. Instrument on record: Illumina NovaSeq 6000. Starting from the raw public reads, TCRdb applied fastp trimming at Q25, assembled clones with MiXCR and retained in-frame beta chains. Every CDR3 protein is listed once, alongside the most common genes and DNA of its rows. The sample data list 150,000 or so distinct CDR3 sequences, and roughly 14% of these were observed just once. The leading ten clones occupy over 12% of the sample. The sample taken for sequencing was PBMCs or a T cell subset sorted from them (not recorded which). The receptors here all came from an adult woman who had mild COVID-19 (a few samples of this study predate the infection). The sample titles of this study are shuffled in the database, so cell type and time point are left out; the donor was told from shared clones.

This chain joins TRBV25-1 and TRBJ2-7; no clear D gene. The CDR3 has 14 residues. The V end lost 7 bases, the J end lost 4 bases, and 17 bases lay between the germline ends. Germline V lookup: CDR1 MGHDK, CDR2 SYGVNS. DNA of the CDR3: TGTGCCAGCACCGGTATAGGACCCGCTTACGAGCAGTACTTC. This encodes CASTGIGPAYEQYF.

In this sample, this clonotype turned up many times. The chain is built from TRBV4-1 and TRBJ2-7; 7 bases match TRBD1. Germline V gene lookup returns CDR1 MGHRA and CDR2 YSYEKL. This CDR3 region has 15 residues. V shed 1 base and J 3 bases; nucleotides not matched to a gene: 6. CDR3 bases: TGCGCCAGCAGCCAAGGGTCGGGACAGCTCTACGAGCAGTACTTC. This sequence encodes CASSQGSGQLYEQYF.

V is TRBV4-1 and J is TRBJ1-2; D not certain. This CDR3 region has 16 residues. Deletions cut 3 bases from V and 5 bases from J, with 19 bases between. The germline gives CDR1 MGHRA, CDR2 YSYEKL. This chain's CDR3 is CASSQAPEFRWYGYTF. For the CDR3, the DNA is TGCGCCAGCAGCCAGGCGCCGGAGTTTCGATGGTATGGCTACACCTTC.

The chain is built from TRBV5-1 and TRBJ1-2; D is ambiguous. CDR3 length equals 15 residues. Per germline, CDR1 SGHRS and CDR2 YFSETQ. Trimming shortened V by 3 bases and J by 5 bases, and 17 bases separated the two germline ends. In DNA form, the CDR3 reads TGCGCCAGCAGCTCCTCCGGCTCTCTTGGATATGGCTACACCTTC. Its protein product is CASSSSGSLGYGYTF.

This clonotype was picked up a small number of times. V and J are TRBV5-1 and TRBJ1-5; unclear D gene. Germline V gene data show CDR1 as SGHRS and CDR2 as YFSETQ. With 10 bases removed from V and 6 bases from J, the gap between germline ends came to 20 bases. The CDR3 sequence is 14 residues long. The CDR3 is CALIHAQGFQPQHF. The CDR3, as DNA: TGCGCCCTAATTCACGCACAAGGGTTTCAGCCCCAGCATTTT.

The chain is built from TRBV24-1 and TRBJ2-7, with D perhaps being TRBD1 or TRBD2 (5 bases each). V was shortened by 3 bases and J by 4 bases, with 15 bases between the two germline ends. The CDR3 has 15 amino acids. CDR1 and CDR2 from the germline V gene are KGHDR and SFDVKD. The CDR3 is CATSDGTLGAYEQYF. The CDR3 DNA reads TGTGCCACCAGTGATGGGACCCTTGGGGCGTACGAGCAGTACTTC.

This clonotype showed up just a few times. This sequence joins TRBV5-6 and TRBJ2-1, with D tentatively TRBD2 (6 bases). Trimming cost V 1 base and J 8 bases, with 10 bases left between them. Germline CDR1 and CDR2: SGHDT and YYEEEE. CDR3 length: 13 amino acids. The CDR3 coding sequence is TGTGCCAGCAGCTTGTGGAGGGGCGATGAGCAGTTCTTC. Translation: CASSLWRGDEQFF.

This clonotype was seen a handful of times. CDR3: CSVRDPGNTIYF. The CDR3 DNA reads as TGCAGCGTAAGAGATCCCGGAAACACCATATATTTT. J is TRBJ1-3 and V is TRBV29-1; no clear D. The CDR3 is 12 amino acids. V gave up 6 bases and J gave up 4 bases, with 10 bases separating them. CDR1 and CDR2 from the germline V gene are SQVTM and ANQGSEA. Based on the CDR3 plus reference TRBV29-1 and TRBJ1-3, the full variable domain is SAVISQKPSRDICQRGTSLTIQCQVDSQVTMMFWYRQQPGQSLTLIATANQGSEATYESGFVIDKFPISRPNLTFSTLTVSNMSPEDSSIYLCSVRDPGNTIYFGEGSWLTVV.

The chain recombines TRBV7-2 with TRBJ2-2, with D tentatively TRBD2 (6 bases). Deletions cut 0 bases from V and 5 bases from J, with 19 bases between. There are 18 residues in the CDR3. CDR1 is SGHTA and CDR2 is FQGNSA in the germline V gene. The chain's CDR3 is CASSLAAGPGGVTGELFF. The CDR3, as DNA: TGTGCCAGCAGCTTAGCGGCGGGGCCTGGAGGAGTAACCGGGGAGCTGTTTTTT.

This clonotype was recorded many times. V usage is TRBV30 and J usage is TRBJ2-1; D gene ambiguous. CDR1 and CDR2 (germline): GTSNPN, SVGIG (reference sequence). V dropped 0 bases and J dropped 5 bases, with 14 bases sitting between them. The CDR3 has 15 amino acids. CDR3 amino acids: CAWSVLRRTNNEQFF. The DNA of the CDR3 is TGTGCCTGGAGTGTACTCAGGCGCACGAACAATGAGCAGTTCTTC.

The J gene is TRBJ2-3, the V gene TRBV29-1; 12 positions match TRBD2. Germline-derived CDR1 and CDR2 are SQVTM and ANQGSEA. This CDR3 is 15 amino acids long. The V gene end was trimmed by 6 bases and the J gene end by 3 bases; junction bases not matched to a gene: 7. DNA of the CDR3: TGCAGCGTCATAACTAGCGGGGGGCGGACAGATACGCAGTATTTT. Protein sequence: CSVITSGGRTDTQYF.

This clonotype has only a few counts. For the CDR3, the DNA is TGTGCCAGCAGTCCCCGGACAGGGGTGGCCAATTCACCCCTCCACTTT. It encodes CASSPRTGVANSPLHF. This rearrangement joins TRBV6-5 to TRBJ1-6; 9 nucleotides agree with TRBD1. The junction had 9 bases not matched to a gene; V was cut back by 5 bases and J by 7 bases. The CDR3 loop spans 16 amino acids. CDR1 is MNHEY and CDR2 is SVGAGI in the germline V gene.

CDR3 loop: CASSLAGGHEQFF. DNA for the CDR3: TGTGCCAGCAGTTTGGCGGGAGGCCATGAGCAGTTCTTC. This chain uses TRBV12-3 or TRBV12-4 with TRBJ2-1; 8 nucleotides line up with TRBD2. The CDR3 length is 13 residues. V lost 3 bases and J lost 8; bases outside the gene matches: 3.

The chain joins TRBV12-3 or TRBV12-4 to TRBJ2-1; D is unclear. Between the trimmed V and J ends, which lost 2 bases and 1 base, there was a span of 9 bases. This CDR3 is built from 15 residues. The CDR3 protein is CASSLYQRSYNEQFF. In DNA form, the CDR3 reads TGTGCCAGCAGTTTATACCAGCGTTCCTACAATGAGCAGTTCTTC.

This clonotype was counted many times. This rearrangement joins TRBV12-3 or TRBV12-4 to TRBJ1-1; D gene uncertain. The CDR3 contains 10 residues. V was trimmed by 5 bases and J by 8 bases, leaving 6 bases between them. CDR3 region: CASSGVEAFF. The CDR3 region has the DNA TGTGCCAGCAGTGGAGTAGAAGCTTTCTTT.

This clonotype was picked up a small number of times. The chain is built from TRBV7-3 and TRBJ2-1, with 9 bases aligning to TRBD2. The CDR3 is made up of 15 amino acids. V lost 5 bases, J lost 9 bases, and 11 bases stayed unmatched. The germline V gene has CDR1 SGHTA and CDR2 FQGTGA. CDR3 in DNA: TGTGCCAGCAGCCGAGCGGGACTAGCCGTCGTTGAGCAGTTCTTC. Amino acids: CASSRAGLAVVEQFF. Variable domain in full (rest from reference TRBV7-3 and TRBJ2-1): GAGVSQTPSNKVTEKGKYVELRCDPISGHTALYWYRQSLGQGPEFLIYFQGTGAADDSGLPNDRFFAVRPEGSVSTLKIQRTERGDSAVYLCASSRAGLAVVEQFFGPGTRLTVL.

Many counts were recorded for this clonotype. The rearrangement links TRBV29-1 to TRBJ2-3, with D unresolved. The CDR3 is made up of 15 amino acids. The germline V gene encodes CDR1 SQVTM and CDR2 ANQGSEA. V was cut by 0 bases and J by 4 bases, with 14 bases left in between. CDR3 nucleotides: TGCAGCGTTGAAGATGAGAGTCGGGTTGCAGATACGCAGTATTTT. Translation: CSVEDESRVADTQYF.

This clonotype was observed a few times. This chain links TRBV4-2 with TRBJ2-7; perhaps TRBD2 as D (6 bases). The CDR3 runs to 17 residues. The V end lost 0 bases, the J end lost 3 bases, and 18 bases lay between the germline ends. The germline V gene has CDR1 LGHNA and CDR2 YNFKEQ. Here the CDR3 DNA reads TGTGCCAGCAGCCAAGAGGCCCGGAGGGGCCCTCTCTACGAGCAGTACTTC. As protein: CASSQEARRGPLYEQYF.

In its sample, this clonotype was seen a few times. The V and J genes are TRBV20-1 and TRBJ2-3; 12 positions match TRBD2. V was clipped by 2 bases and J by 2 bases; unmatched bases: 14. This CDR3 contains 19 residues. From germline, CDR1 is DFQATT and CDR2 SNEGSKA (reference sequence). As DNA, the CDR3 is TGCAGTGCTAGACCCGCCGACAGTAGGACTAGCGGGGTCACAGATACGCAGTATTTT. Its protein is CSARPADSRTSGVTDTQYF.

This clonotype is a singleton in its sample. The chain combines TRBV4-2 with TRBJ2-6; D is possibly TRBD1 or TRBD2 (5 bases each). V was clipped by 2 bases and J by 2 bases, with 22 bases between them. The CDR3 consists of 20 residues. In germline, CDR1 is LGHNA, CDR2 YNFKEQ. The CDR3 coding sequence is TGTGCCAGCAGCCAAAAAGGTGGGGACCGATCGTCCACTGGGGCCAACGTCCTGACTTTC. It yields the protein CASSQKGGDRSSTGANVLTF.

As concerns this clonotype: One end of the junction does not line up with germline, which may come from a read error. This sequence joins TRBV7-7 and TRBJ2-3, with a weak D call TRBD1 (6 bases). From germline, CDR1 is SSHAT and CDR2 FNYEAQ (reference sequence). CDR3 length: 15 amino acids. The DNA of the CDR3 is TGTGCTAGCAGCTTAGCGATAGCAGGGGCCAGTCCGCAGTATTTT. It yields the protein CASSLAIAGASPQYF.

J is TRBJ1-5 and V is TRBV2, with D possibly matching TRBD1 (5 bases). V lost 6 bases to trimming and J lost 0 bases, with 12 bases between them. Germline values: CDR1 SNHLY, CDR2 FYNNEI. The CDR3 totals 15 residues. The CDR3: CASRATDYSNQPQHF. The CDR3 nucleotides read TGTGCCAGCAGGGCGACAGATTATAGCAATCAGCCCCAGCATTTT.

This clonotype was seen a few times. This chain joins TRBV15 and TRBJ2-5; 11 bases are shared with TRBD2. Germline loops: CDR1 LNHNV, CDR2 YYDKDF (reference sequence). With V trimmed by 1 base and J by 7 bases, 5 bases remained unmatched. This CDR3 is 15 amino acids long. CDR3 protein: CATSRASGRKGTQYF. The CDR3 DNA follows: TGTGCCACCAGCAGAGCTAGCGGGAGGAAGGGGACCCAGTACTTC.

This clonotype appeared once. J is TRBJ1-1 and V is TRBV12-3 or TRBV12-4, with 7 bases identical to TRBD1. The length of the CDR3 is 15 residues. J was trimmed by 1 base and V by 6 bases; bases with no gene match: 8. This chain's CDR3 is CASRKQGIGNTEAFF. CDR3 bases: TGTGCCAGCAGAAAACAGGGGATCGGGAACACTGAAGCTTTCTTT.

V is TRBV5-1 and J is TRBJ2-5; D could derive from TRBD1 or TRBD2 (5 bases each). In germline, CDR1 is SGHRS, CDR2 YFSETQ. The CDR3 is 14 residues long. The germline V and J ends were trimmed by 5 bases and 0 bases, with 11 bases remaining between them. CDR3 DNA: TGCGCCAGCAGGCTGGGGACCTACCAAGAGACCCAGTACTTC. Translated: CASRLGTYQETQYF.

In its sample, this clonotype was seen a few times. Given a much more abundant clone one base away, this may be a read error. J is TRBJ2-5 and V is TRBV20-1; tentatively, D is TRBD1 (5 bases). Germline values: CDR1 DFQATT, CDR2 SNEGSKA (reference sequence). This CDR3 region has 11 residues. The CDR3 sequence is CRAPAGRTQYF. DNA of the CDR3: TGCAGGGCCCCAGCAGGGCGGACCCAGTACTTC.

Note on this clonotype: The junction departs from the called germline gene at one end, perhaps through a read error. V is TRBV24-1 and J is TRBJ1-1, with 7 positions matching TRBD1. The CDR3 runs 15 residues. Germline V gene sequence: CDR1 KGHDR, CDR2 SFDVKD. The CDR3, as DNA: TGTGCCACCAGTGACCCGAAAACAGGGGCGGAGGAAGGTTTCTTT. Encoded protein: CATSDPKTGAEEGFF.

This clonotype has a handful of counts. This chain joins TRBV5-1 and TRBJ2-5, with a weak D call TRBD2 (6 bases). V was pared by 0 bases and J by 5 bases, with 11 bases between. Looked up from germline, CDR1 is SGHRS and CDR2 is YFSETQ. The CDR3 has 14 amino acids. The CDR3 is CASSLAGRTETQYF. For the CDR3, the DNA is TGCGCCAGCAGCTTGGCGGGGAGGACGGAGACCCAGTACTTC.